These 27 T cell receptor beta chains were sequenced from one sample in a study of T-cell reconstitution after alpha-beta-depleted transplantation in children. Preparation of the TCRbeta library was carried out with unique molecular identifiers. TCRdb ran MiXCR on the PCR reads and lists one entry per CDR3 protein. Of roughly 670,000 distinct CDR3 sequences in the sample, around 13% were seen once. The source material was PBMCs, sampled before TCRalphabeta/CD19-depleted stem cell transplant. The receptors derive from a girl under 10 years old with congenital amegakaryocytic thrombocytopenia, due to receive a stem cell transplant.

This clonotype was recorded at least ten times. The chain joins TRBV5-1 to TRBJ2-5; a weak D match, TRBD2 (5 bases). This CDR3 has 17 amino acids. The ends were cut back, 0 bases at V and 3 bases at J, with 18 bases in the middle. Looked up from germline, CDR1 is SGHRS and CDR2 is YFSETQ. The CDR3 nucleotides read TGCGCCAGCAGCTTGGAAGAGATGGGAGCGACAAAAGAGACCCAGTACTTC. Protein product: CASSLEEMGATKETQYF.

The rearrangement links TRBV5-1 to TRBJ2-7; TRBD2 agrees at 9 bases. The CDR3 spans 14 residues. The ends lost 4 bases at V and 7 bases at J; junction bases unmatched: 9. From germline, CDR1 is SGHRS and CDR2 YFSETQ. CDR3: CASSRQSAGGEQYF. DNA for the CDR3: TGCGCCAGCAGCCGGCAGTCGGCGGGAGGGGAGCAGTACTTC.

This clonotype has only a few counts. The chain has TRBV27 and TRBJ1-4; D is uncertain. The length of the CDR3 is 15 residues. V was clipped by 6 bases and J by 1 base, with 12 bases between them. Germline-derived CDR1 and CDR2 are MNHEY and SMNVEV (reference sequence). The CDR3 DNA sequence: TGTGCCAGCAGAACCGAGGGAAAAACTAATGAAAAACTGTTTTTT. This encodes CASRTEGKTNEKLFF.

This clonotype was observed a handful of times. This sequence joins TRBV5-1 and TRBJ2-4, with D possibly TRBD2 on 5 matching bases. The ends were cut back, 4 bases at V and 0 bases at J, with 14 bases in the middle. In germline, CDR1 is SGHRS, CDR2 YFSETQ. The CDR3 length is 16 residues. CDR3 loop: CASSPRTSLAKNIQYF. In nucleotides, the CDR3 is TGCGCCAGCAGCCCGAGGACTTCTCTAGCCAAAAACATTCAGTACTTC.

On this clonotype: A single base separates this from a much larger clone, so it may be a read error. The final CDR3 position lacks the conserved phenylalanine or tryptophan, pointing to a likely read error. The chain carries TRBV4-1 and TRBJ2-1; TRBD2 matches 7 bases. Trimming removed 1 base from V and 3 bases from J; junction bases left unmatched: 3. Germline-derived CDR1 and CDR2 are MGHRA and YSYEKL. The CDR3 totals 15 residues. The CDR3 region has the DNA TGCGCCAGCAGCCAAGCAGCGGGGATCTACAATGAGCAGTTCCTC. Its translation is CASSQAAGIYNEQFL.

This clonotype showed up just a few times. The genes are TRBV20-1 and TRBJ2-1; 10 bases map to TRBD2. From germline, CDR1 is DFQATT and CDR2 SNEGSKA (reference sequence). V lost 2 bases to trimming and J lost 7 bases; unmatched junction nucleotides: 11. The CDR3 is made up of 16 amino acids. The CDR3 spells CSARWGRAGGSNEQFF. The DNA of the CDR3 is TGCAGTGCTAGATGGGGCAGAGCGGGAGGGTCGAATGAGCAGTTCTTC.

This clonotype was counted a few times. The chain couples TRBV12-3 or TRBV12-4 to TRBJ1-1, with D perhaps matching TRBD1 (6 bases). The CDR3 has 16 amino acids. V shed 5 bases and J shed 4 bases, with 20 bases lying between them. The CDR3 DNA sequence: TGTGCCAGCAGTGTACTAACGCAGGGGACTGGCACTGAAGCTTTCTTT. Translating it yields CASSVLTQGTGTEAFF.

This clonotype appeared a few times. V is TRBV20-1 and J is TRBJ2-3; TRBD2 matches 9 bases. In germline, CDR1 is DFQATT, CDR2 SNEGSKA (reference sequence). CDR3 size: 14 residues. Trimming removed 6 bases from V and 2 bases from J; junction bases left unmatched: 6. The CDR3 loop reads CSARLAAYTDTQYF. CDR3 coding DNA: TGCAGTGCCAGACTAGCGGCCTACACAGATACGCAGTATTTT.

This clonotype was detected many times. CDR3: CASSLAAGDEKLFF. The CDR3 DNA reads TGCGCCAGCAGCTTGGCCGCCGGAGATGAAAAACTGTTTTTT. This chain uses TRBV5-1 with TRBJ1-4; D unclear. V lost 0 bases, J lost 6 bases, and 9 bases lay in between. Germline lookup yields CDR1 SGHRS and CDR2 YFSETQ. The length of the CDR3 is 14 residues.

This clonotype was recorded many times. V and J are TRBV20-1 and TRBJ1-3, with D maybe TRBD1 (5 bases). V was pared by 1 base and J by 0 bases, with 16 bases between. The V gene's germline CDR1 is DFQATT and CDR2 SNEGSKA (reference sequence). The CDR3 is 17 amino acids. The CDR3 DNA sequence: TGCAGTGCTAGAGCGGACCCACAGACAGACTCTGGAAACACCATATATTTT. Amino acid sequence: CSARADPQTDSGNTIYF.

This clonotype was recorded many times. The chain uses TRBV20-1 and TRBJ2-7; the D gene is possibly TRBD2 (8 bases). In germline, CDR1 is DFQATT, CDR2 SNEGSKA (reference sequence). Trimming removed 4 bases at V and 0 bases at J, with 22 bases between. CDR3 length: 17 residues. The CDR3 spells CSATTGVRSGSSYEQYF. Here the CDR3 DNA reads TGCAGTGCTACAACAGGGGTGCGGAGCGGGAGCTCCTACGAGCAGTACTTC.

This clonotype was detected only a few times. V is TRBV4-1 and J is TRBJ2-1; no firm D call. Between the trimmed V and J ends, which lost 0 bases and 8 bases, there was a span of 23 bases. CDR3 length: 18 amino acids. Germline loops: CDR1 MGHRA, CDR2 YSYEKL. The CDR3 loop is CASSQDFVSPRTGYEQFF. DNA for the CDR3: TGCGCCAGCAGCCAAGATTTCGTCTCACCCAGGACCGGCTATGAGCAGTTCTTC.

Only a few counts were recorded for this clonotype. The rearrangement links TRBV4-1 to TRBJ2-1; TRBD2 aligns across 7 bases. CDR3 length: 15 amino acids. Germline V gene data show CDR1 as MGHRA and CDR2 as YSYEKL. Trimming cost V 0 bases and J 4 bases; bases outside gene matches: 3. The CDR3 spells CASSQELAAYNEQFF. The CDR3 nucleotides are TGCGCCAGCAGCCAAGAGCTAGCGGCATACAATGAGCAGTTCTTC.

The V gene is TRBV6-5, the J gene TRBJ2-7; 11 positions agree with TRBD2. Germline lookup yields CDR1 MNHEY and CDR2 SVGAGI. V shed 2 bases and J 5 bases; nucleotides not matched to a gene: 5. CDR3 length: 15 amino acids. CDR3 nucleotides: TGTGCCAGCAGTTACCCGCTAGCGGGAGGCCACGAGCAGTACTTC. Translation: CASSYPLAGGHEQYF.

This clonotype has more than one count but fewer than ten. The junction and the germline gene differ at one end; a read error may be behind it. The chain uses TRBV20-1 and TRBJ2-7; the D gene is possibly TRBD2 (6 bases). This CDR3 comprises 16 residues. The germline V gene has CDR1 DFQATT and CDR2 SNEGSKA (reference sequence). The CDR3 nucleotides are TGCTGTGCTAGAGATCGGGAGAAGCCGGCCCGGTACGAGCAGTACTTC. Translating gives CCARDREKPARYEQYF.

The table lists this clonotype with many counts. This rearrangement joins TRBV5-5 to TRBJ2-1; 11 nucleotides match TRBD2. Germline trimming cut 0 bases from V and 7 bases from J; bases unmatched to any gene: 9. Germline V gene sequence: CDR1 SGHKS, CDR2 YYEKEE (reference sequence). The CDR3 covers 17 residues. CDR3 sequence (DNA): TGTGCCAGCAGCTTGGCCTCTCTAGCGGGAGGAATGAATGAGCAGTTCTTC. It codes for CASSLASLAGGMNEQFF.

This clonotype was found a few times. The chain recombines TRBV7-8 with TRBJ2-7; 8 bases map to TRBD2. V trimming: 5 bases; J trimming: 3 bases; junction bases outside the gene matches: 12. CDR1 and CDR2 from the germline V gene are SGHVS and FQNEAQ. The CDR3 contains 16 residues. In nucleotides, the CDR3 is TGTGCCAGCAGCCCCCAACTCAGCGGGAGAGACTACGAGCAGTACTTC. It yields the protein CASSPQLSGRDYEQYF.

CDR3 bases: TGCAGTGCTAGGACTAGCGGGAGAGAGACCCAGTACTTC. Protein product: CSARTSGRETQYF. The V and J genes are TRBV20-1 and TRBJ2-5; TRBD2 aligns across 12 bases. The CDR3 loop spans 13 amino acids. V shed 3 bases, J shed 4 bases, and the junction held 0 bases outside the gene matches. Germline lookup yields CDR1 DFQATT and CDR2 SNEGSKA (reference sequence).

This clonotype was counted a single time. This chain joins TRBV20-1 and TRBJ2-7; TRBD1 is a possible D gene (6 bases). V was trimmed by 6 bases and J by 4 bases, leaving 19 bases between them. The germline gives CDR1 DFQATT, CDR2 SNEGSKA (reference sequence). The CDR3 has 14 amino acids. The CDR3 region is CSAAWDPRGYEQYF. The CDR3 nucleotides read TGCAGTGCGGCCTGGGACCCTAGGGGGTACGAGCAGTACTTC.

In this sample, this clonotype turned up a few times. This rearrangement joins TRBV18 to TRBJ2-1; maybe TRBD2 (6 bases). The V gene's germline CDR1 is KGHSH and CDR2 LQKENI. The V end lost 3 bases, the J end lost 6 bases, and 12 bases lay between the germline ends. The CDR3 totals 14 residues. The CDR3 spells CASSPGRGTNEQFF. The CDR3 coding sequence is TGTGCCAGCTCACCCGGTCGGGGGACCAATGAGCAGTTCTTC.

The CDR3 sequence: CASIGRSPDPNYEQYF. DNA for the CDR3: TGTGCCAGCATTGGCAGGAGCCCTGACCCCAACTACGAGCAGTACTTC. V is TRBV2 and J is TRBJ2-7; no definite D call. Germline V gene lookup returns CDR1 SNHLY and CDR2 FYNNEI. CDR3 size: 16 residues. The germline V and J ends were trimmed by 7 bases and 3 bases, with 22 bases remaining between them.

In its sample, this clonotype was seen many times. The genes are TRBV20-1 and TRBJ2-1; a weak D match, TRBD2 (6 bases). The germline CDR1 and CDR2 sequences are DFQATT and SNEGSKA (reference sequence). This CDR3 is 18 amino acids long. Deletions cut 1 base from V and 9 bases from J, with 28 bases between. CDR3 in amino acids: CSARATHFPQLALGEQFF. The CDR3 DNA sequence: TGCAGTGCTAGAGCTACCCACTTCCCTCAACTAGCCTTGGGTGAGCAGTTCTTC.

This clonotype occurred many times. The chain uses TRBV20-1 and TRBJ1-3; 7 bases align to TRBD1. Unmatched junction bases numbered 7, after V lost 1 base and J lost 1 base. From germline, CDR1 is DFQATT and CDR2 SNEGSKA (reference sequence). The CDR3 runs to 16 residues. The CDR3 region is CSARASGRGSGNTIYF. The DNA of the CDR3 is TGCAGTGCTAGAGCCTCCGGCAGGGGGTCTGGAAACACCATATATTTT.

This chain joins TRBV5-1 and TRBJ2-5; 8 bases line up with TRBD2. With 0 bases clipped from V and 5 bases from J, the junction kept 12 bases outside the gene matches. This CDR3 is 17 amino acids long. Germline CDR1 SGHRS, CDR2 YFSETQ. The CDR3 loop is CASSLDPGLGDSETQYF. In DNA, the CDR3 is TGCGCCAGCAGCTTGGACCCGGGACTAGGGGATTCGGAGACCCAGTACTTC.

V gene TRBV2 combines with J gene TRBJ2-1; TRBD2 matches at 14 bases. Trimming took 8 bases from V and 8 from J; bases not matched to a gene: 5. The CDR3 has 14 amino acids. Germline loops: CDR1 SNHLY, CDR2 FYNNEI. In DNA form, the CDR3 reads TGTGCCAGCCTGACTAGCGGGAGGGTCTATGAGCAGTTCTTC. This sequence encodes CASLTSGRVYEQFF.

This clonotype was detected ten times or more. V usage is TRBV20-1 and J usage is TRBJ2-3, with D unclear. V lost 1 base and J lost 0, with 11 bases in between. CDR1 is DFQATT, CDR2 SNEGSKA, per germline (reference sequence). The CDR3 has 15 residues. DNA of the CDR3: TGCAGTGCTAGAGGGTCCGGGCAAAGCACAGATACGCAGTATTTT. Protein sequence: CSARGSGQSTDTQYF.

This clonotype was counted ten times or more. J is TRBJ1-3 and V is TRBV20-1, with D perhaps matching TRBD1 (5 bases). CDR1 and CDR2 (germline): DFQATT, SNEGSKA (reference sequence). The germline V and J ends were trimmed by 1 base and 0 bases, with 10 bases remaining between them. This CDR3 is 15 amino acids long. This CDR3 reads CSARGGVSSGNTIYF. As DNA, the CDR3 is TGCAGTGCTAGAGGGGGGGTCAGCTCTGGAAACACCATATATTTT.